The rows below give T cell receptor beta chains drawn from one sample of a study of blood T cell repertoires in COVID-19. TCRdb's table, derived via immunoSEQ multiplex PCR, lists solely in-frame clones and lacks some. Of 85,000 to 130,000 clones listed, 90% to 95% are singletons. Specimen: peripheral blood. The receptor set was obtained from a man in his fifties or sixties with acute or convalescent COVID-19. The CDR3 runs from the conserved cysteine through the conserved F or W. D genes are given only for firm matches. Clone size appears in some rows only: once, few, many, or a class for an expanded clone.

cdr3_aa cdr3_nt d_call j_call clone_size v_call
CASRLQGSYEQYF TGTGCCAGCAGATTACAGGGGTCCTACGAGCAGTACTTC TRBD1 TRBJ2-7 NA TRBV27
CASSEEGGGVRNQPQHF TGTGCCAGCAGTGAAGAAGGGGGCGGGGTTCGCAATCAGCCCCAGCATTTT TRBD1 TRBJ1-5 NA TRBV2
CASSLTTGPGVYGYTF TGCGCCAGCAGCTTGACCACAGGGCCCGGAGTCTATGGCTACACCTTC NA TRBJ1-2 NA TRBV5-1
CASSEAPTSGTYNEQFF TGTGCCAGCAGTGAAGCACCGACTAGCGGGACCTACAATGAGCAGTTCTTC TRBD2 TRBJ2-1 NA TRBV6-1
CASSLTDRGGQPQHF TGTGCCAGCAGCTTAACGGACAGGGGGGGCCAGCCCCAGCATTTT TRBD1 TRBJ1-5 NA TRBV7-8
CVPSANSGANVLTF TGCGTACCTTCAGCGAATTCTGGGGCCAACGTCCTGACTTTC NA TRBJ2-6 NA TRBV14
CASSEQGGNQPQHF TGTGCCAGCAGCGAACAGGGGGGGAATCAGCCCCAGCATTTT TRBD1 TRBJ1-5 NA TRBV7-9
CAWSKGPGNTIYF TGTGCCTGGAGTAAGGGGCCTGGAAACACCATATATTTT NA TRBJ1-3 NA TRBV30
CASSLARGATNEKLFF TGCGCCAGCAGTCTGGCGAGAGGTGCAACTAATGAAAAACTGTTTTTT NA TRBJ1-4 once TRBV5-1
CASSIGGANTGELFF TGTGCCAGTAGTATCGGCGGGGCGAACACCGGGGAGCTGTTTTTT NA TRBJ2-2 NA TRBV19
CASSARQGVMTGELFF TGTGCCAGCAGCGCCCGACAGGGGGTGATGACCGGGGAGCTGTTTTTT TRBD1 TRBJ2-2 NA TRBV9
CASSFGTSGPQETQYF TGTGCCAGCAGTTTCGGGACTAGCGGACCTCAAGAGACCCAGTACTTC TRBD2 TRBJ2-5 NA TRBV28
CASSASPGFNEKLFF TGTGCCAGCAGCGCCTCTCCGGGATTTAATGAAAAACTGTTTTTT NA TRBJ1-4 NA TRBV9
CASSLLDRSYEQYF TGTGCCAGCAGTTTATTAGACAGATCCTACGAGCAGTACTTC NA TRBJ2-7 once TRBV28
CASSKQGTNEKLFF TGTGCCAGCAGTAAACAGGGAACTAATGAAAAACTGTTTTTT NA TRBJ1-4 NA TRBV6-5
CASSLDSTSYEQYF TGCGCCAGCAGCTTGGACAGCACCTCCTACGAGCAGTACTTC NA TRBJ2-7 NA TRBV5-1
CASRATGVAKNIQYF TGTGCCAGCAGAGCGACAGGGGTAGCCAAAAACATTCAGTACTTC TRBD1 TRBJ2-4 NA TRBV2
CASSLATTGATYEQYF TGCGCCAGCAGCTTGGCCACGACAGGGGCAACCTACGAGCAGTACTTC TRBD1 TRBJ2-7 NA TRBV5-1
CASSLSLSTEAFF TGTGCCAGCAGTTTATCACTGTCCACTGAAGCTTTCTTT NA TRBJ1-1 NA TRBV27
CASSVATTGIGDEQFF TGTGCCAGCAGCGTAGCCACGACAGGGATCGGGGATGAGCAGTTCTTC TRBD1 TRBJ2-1 NA TRBV9
CASSLEGSGNGYTF TGTGCCAGCAGCTTAGAGGGGTCAGGGAATGGCTACACCTTC NA TRBJ1-2 NA TRBV11-3
CASRRSGGGTEAFF TGTGCCAGTAGGAGATCAGGGGGCGGCACTGAAGCTTTCTTT TRBD1 TRBJ1-1 NA TRBV19
CASSHGQGSTGELFF TGTGCCAGCAGCCACGGACAGGGGAGCACCGGGGAGCTGTTTTTT TRBD1 TRBJ2-2 NA TRBV7-8
CASREGLASDTQYF TGTGCCAGCAGAGAGGGACTAGCATCAGATACGCAGTATTTT TRBD2 TRBJ2-3 NA TRBV19
CASSEGLAISGNTIYF TGTGCCAGCAGTGAAGGATTGGCAATCTCTGGAAACACCATATATTTT NA TRBJ1-3 NA TRBV6-1
CASSSKKDRPYTF TGTGCCAGCAGCTCGAAAAAGGACAGACCCTACACCTTC NA TRBJ1-2 NA TRBV7-2
CALGQEANLNEKLFF TGTGCCTTAGGACAGGAGGCGAACCTTAATGAAAAACTGTTTTTT TRBD1 TRBJ1-4 NA TRBV30
CASSRDTGPNQPQHF TGTGCCAGTAGTAGGGACACAGGACCTAATCAGCCCCAGCATTTT NA TRBJ1-5 NA TRBV19
CASSPTSGRSETQYF TGTGCCAGCTCACCGACTAGCGGGAGATCGGAGACCCAGTACTTC TRBD2 TRBJ2-5 NA TRBV18
CASSSGGTGGTGELFF TGCGCCAGCAGCTCCGGCGGGACAGGGGGGACCGGGGAGCTGTTTTTT TRBD1 TRBJ2-2 NA TRBV5-1